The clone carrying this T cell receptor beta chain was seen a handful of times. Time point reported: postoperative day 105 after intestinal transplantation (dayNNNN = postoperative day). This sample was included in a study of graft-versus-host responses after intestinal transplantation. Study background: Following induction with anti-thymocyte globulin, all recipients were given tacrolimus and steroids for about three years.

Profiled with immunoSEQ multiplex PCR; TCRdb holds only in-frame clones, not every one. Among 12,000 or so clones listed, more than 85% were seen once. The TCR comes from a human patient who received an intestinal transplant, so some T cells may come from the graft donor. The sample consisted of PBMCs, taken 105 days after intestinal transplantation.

CDR3 amino acids: CASSDNSGANVLTF. The DNA for the CDR3 is TGTGCCAGCAGTGACAACTCTGGGGCCAACGTCCTGACTTTC. The chain combines TRBV6-4 with TRBJ2-6; D uncertain. CDR3 size: 14 residues. CDR1 and CDR2 from the germline V gene are MRHNA and SNTAGT. Between the trimmed V and J ends, which lost 2 bases and 0 bases, there was a span of 2 bases.